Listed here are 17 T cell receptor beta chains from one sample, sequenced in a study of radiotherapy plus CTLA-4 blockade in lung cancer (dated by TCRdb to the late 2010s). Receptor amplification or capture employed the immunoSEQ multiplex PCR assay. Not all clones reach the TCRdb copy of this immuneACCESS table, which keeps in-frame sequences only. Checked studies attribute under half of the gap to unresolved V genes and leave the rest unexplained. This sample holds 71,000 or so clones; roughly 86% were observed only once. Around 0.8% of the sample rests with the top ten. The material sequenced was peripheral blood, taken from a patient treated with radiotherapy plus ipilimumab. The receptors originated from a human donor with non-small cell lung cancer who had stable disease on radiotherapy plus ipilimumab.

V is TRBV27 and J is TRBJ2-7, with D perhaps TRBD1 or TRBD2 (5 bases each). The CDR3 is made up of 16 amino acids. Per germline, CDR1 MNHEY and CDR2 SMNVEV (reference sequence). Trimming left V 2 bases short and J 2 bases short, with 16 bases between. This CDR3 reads CASSLQIPGPPYEQYF. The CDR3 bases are TGTGCCAGCAGTTTACAGATTCCGGGGCCCCCCTACGAGCAGTACTTC.

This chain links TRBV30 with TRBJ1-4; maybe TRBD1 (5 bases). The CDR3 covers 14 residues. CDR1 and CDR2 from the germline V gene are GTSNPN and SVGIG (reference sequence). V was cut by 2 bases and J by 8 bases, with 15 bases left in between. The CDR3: CAWSWGRVPEKLFF. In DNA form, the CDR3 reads TGTGCCTGGAGTTGGGGCAGGGTTCCCGAAAAACTGTTTTTT.

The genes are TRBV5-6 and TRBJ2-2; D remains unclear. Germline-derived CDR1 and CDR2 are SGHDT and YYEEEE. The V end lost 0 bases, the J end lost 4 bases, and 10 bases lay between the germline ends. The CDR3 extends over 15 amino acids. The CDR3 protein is CASSLGRVGTGELFF. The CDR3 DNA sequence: TGTGCCAGCAGCTTGGGAAGGGTGGGCACCGGGGAGCTGTTTTTT.

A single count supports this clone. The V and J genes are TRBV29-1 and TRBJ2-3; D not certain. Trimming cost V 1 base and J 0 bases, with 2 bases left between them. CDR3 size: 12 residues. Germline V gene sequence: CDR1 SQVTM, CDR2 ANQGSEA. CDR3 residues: CSVEASTDTQYF. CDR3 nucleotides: TGCAGCGTTGAAGCGAGCACAGATACGCAGTATTTT.

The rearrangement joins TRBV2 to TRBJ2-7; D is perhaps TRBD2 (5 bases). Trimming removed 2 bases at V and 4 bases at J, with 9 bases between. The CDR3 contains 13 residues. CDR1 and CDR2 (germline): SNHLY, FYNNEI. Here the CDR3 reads CASSELSGYEQYF. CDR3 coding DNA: TGTGCCAGCAGTGAACTTTCGGGGTACGAGCAGTACTTC.

The CDR3 coding sequence is TGTGCCAGCAGTACCCGGAGGCAGGCGGGACAGCCCCAGCATTTT. This sequence encodes CASSTRRQAGQPQHF. The genes are TRBV6-5 and TRBJ1-5; D gene ambiguous. V was cut by 5 bases and J by 7 bases, with 18 bases left in between. The CDR3 sequence is 15 residues long. Germline V CDR1 and CDR2: MNHEY, SVGAGI.

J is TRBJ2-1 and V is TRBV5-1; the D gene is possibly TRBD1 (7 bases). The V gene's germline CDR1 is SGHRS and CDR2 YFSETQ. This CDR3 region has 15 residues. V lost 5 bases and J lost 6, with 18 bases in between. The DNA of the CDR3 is TGCGCCAGCAGAGGAGGGGGCGCCGGGGTCAATGAGCAGTTCTTC. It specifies CASRGGGAGVNEQFF.

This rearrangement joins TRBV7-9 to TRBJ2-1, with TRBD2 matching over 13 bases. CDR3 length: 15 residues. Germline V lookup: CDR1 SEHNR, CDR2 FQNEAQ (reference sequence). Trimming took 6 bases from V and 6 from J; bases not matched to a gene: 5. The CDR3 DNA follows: TGTGCCAGCAGGCTGGGACTAGCGGGAAGCAATGAGCAGTTCTTC. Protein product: CASRLGLAGSNEQFF.

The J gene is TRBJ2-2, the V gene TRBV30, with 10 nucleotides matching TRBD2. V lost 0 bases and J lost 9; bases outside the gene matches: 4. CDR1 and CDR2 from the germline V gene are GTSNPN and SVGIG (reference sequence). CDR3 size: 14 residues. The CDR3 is CAWSVQLAGRELFF. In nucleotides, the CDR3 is TGTGCCTGGAGTGTACAACTAGCGGGGCGGGAGCTGTTTTTT.

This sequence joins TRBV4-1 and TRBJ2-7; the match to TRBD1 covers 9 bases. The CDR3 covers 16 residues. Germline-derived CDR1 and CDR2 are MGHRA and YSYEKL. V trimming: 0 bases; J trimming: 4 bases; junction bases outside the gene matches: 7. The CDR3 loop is CASSQDPGTGRYEQYF. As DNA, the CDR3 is TGCGCCAGCAGCCAAGACCCCGGGACAGGGAGGTACGAGCAGTACTTC.

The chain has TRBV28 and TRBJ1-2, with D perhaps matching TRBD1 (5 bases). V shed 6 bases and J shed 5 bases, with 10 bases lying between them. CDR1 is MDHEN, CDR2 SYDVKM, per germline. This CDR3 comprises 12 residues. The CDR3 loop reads CASRPEGYGYTF. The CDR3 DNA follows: TGTGCCAGCAGACCCGAGGGGTATGGCTACACCTTC.

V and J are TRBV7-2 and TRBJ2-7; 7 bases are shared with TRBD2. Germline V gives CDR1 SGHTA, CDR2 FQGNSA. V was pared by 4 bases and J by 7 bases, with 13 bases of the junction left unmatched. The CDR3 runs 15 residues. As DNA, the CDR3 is TGTGCCAGCAGCTCCCTTTCGGGGGGACGTGGGGAGCAGTACTTC. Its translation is CASSSLSGGRGEQYF.

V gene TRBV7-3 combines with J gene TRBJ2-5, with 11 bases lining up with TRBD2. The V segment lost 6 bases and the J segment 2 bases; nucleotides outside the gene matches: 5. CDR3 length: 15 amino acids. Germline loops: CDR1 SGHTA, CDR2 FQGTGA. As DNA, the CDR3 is TGTGCCAGCAGTTCTAGCGGGGGGTCTCAAGAGACCCAGTACTTC. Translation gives CASSSSGGSQETQYF.

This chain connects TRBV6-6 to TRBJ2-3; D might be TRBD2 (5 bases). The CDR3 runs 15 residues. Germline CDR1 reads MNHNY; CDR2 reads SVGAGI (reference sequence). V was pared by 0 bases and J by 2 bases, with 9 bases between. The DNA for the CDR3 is TGTGCCAGCAGTTACTCGAGCGGAACCACAGATACGCAGTATTTT. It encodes CASSYSSGTTDTQYF.

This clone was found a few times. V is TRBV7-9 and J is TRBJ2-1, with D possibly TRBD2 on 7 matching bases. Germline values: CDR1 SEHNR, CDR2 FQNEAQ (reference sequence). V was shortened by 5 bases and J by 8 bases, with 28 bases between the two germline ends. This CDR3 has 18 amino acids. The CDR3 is CASSVVGGGHPGGDEQFF. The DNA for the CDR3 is TGTGCCAGCAGCGTCGTAGGCGGGGGCCACCCCGGGGGTGATGAGCAGTTCTTC.

DNA of the CDR3: TGTGCCAGCAGCTTCGGGGTGCGCTTTAGCATGTATGAGCAGTTCTTC. This encodes CASSFGVRFSMYEQFF. The rearrangement links TRBV5-6 to TRBJ2-1; maybe TRBD2 (5 bases). The CDR3 has 16 amino acids. The ends were cut back, 2 bases at V and 8 bases at J, with 20 bases in the middle. Germline CDR1 and CDR2: SGHDT and YYEEEE.

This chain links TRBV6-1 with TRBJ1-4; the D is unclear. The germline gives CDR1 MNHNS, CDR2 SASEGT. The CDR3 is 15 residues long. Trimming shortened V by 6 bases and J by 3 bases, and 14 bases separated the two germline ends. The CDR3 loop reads CASSIRWSPNEKLFF. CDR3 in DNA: TGTGCCAGCAGCATTCGATGGTCCCCTAATGAAAAACTGTTTTTT.